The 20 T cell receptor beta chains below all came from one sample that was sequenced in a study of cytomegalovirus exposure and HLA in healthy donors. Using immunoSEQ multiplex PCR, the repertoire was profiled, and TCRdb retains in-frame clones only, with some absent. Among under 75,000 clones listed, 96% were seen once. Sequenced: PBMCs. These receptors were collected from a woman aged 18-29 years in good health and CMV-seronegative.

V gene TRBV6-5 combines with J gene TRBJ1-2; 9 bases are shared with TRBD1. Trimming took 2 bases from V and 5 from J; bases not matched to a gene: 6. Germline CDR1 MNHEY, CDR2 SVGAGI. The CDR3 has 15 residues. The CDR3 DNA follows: TGTGCCAGCAGTTACGCGGACAGGGGCGGATATGGCTACACCTTC. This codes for CASSYADRGGYGYTF.

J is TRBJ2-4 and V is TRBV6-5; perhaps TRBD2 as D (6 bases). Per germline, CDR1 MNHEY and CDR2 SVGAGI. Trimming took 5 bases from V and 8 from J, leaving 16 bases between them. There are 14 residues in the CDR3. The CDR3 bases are TGTGCCAGCAGTCACCAAGCCGGGACTGACATTCAGTACTTC. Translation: CASSHQAGTDIQYF.

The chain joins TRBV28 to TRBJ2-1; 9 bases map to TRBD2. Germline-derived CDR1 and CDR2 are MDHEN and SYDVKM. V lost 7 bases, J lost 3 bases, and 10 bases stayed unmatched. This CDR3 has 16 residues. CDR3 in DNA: TGTGCCAGCACCTTAGCGGGAGACACCCTCTACAATGAGCAGTTCTTC. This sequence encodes CASTLAGDTLYNEQFF.

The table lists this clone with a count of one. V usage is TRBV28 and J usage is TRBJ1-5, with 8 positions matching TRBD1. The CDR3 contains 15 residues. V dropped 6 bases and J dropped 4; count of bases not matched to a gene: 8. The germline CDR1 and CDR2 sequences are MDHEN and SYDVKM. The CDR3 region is CASRDTGGRNQPQHF. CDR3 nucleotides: TGTGCCAGCAGAGACACAGGGGGTAGGAATCAGCCCCAGCATTTT. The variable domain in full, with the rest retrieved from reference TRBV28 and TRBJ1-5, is DVKVTQSSRYLVKRTGEKVFLECVQDMDHENMFWYRQDPGLGLRLIYFSYDVKMKEKGDIPEGYSVSREKKERFSLILESASTNQTSMYLCASRDTGGRNQPQHFGDGTRLSIL.

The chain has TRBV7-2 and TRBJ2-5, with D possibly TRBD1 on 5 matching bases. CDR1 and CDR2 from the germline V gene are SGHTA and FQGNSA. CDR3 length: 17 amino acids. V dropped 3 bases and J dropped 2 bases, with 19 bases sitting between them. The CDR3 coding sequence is TGTGCCAGCAGCTTTTCGGGTGGGGCAAACCTACAAGAGACCCAGTACTTC. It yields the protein CASSFSGGANLQETQYF. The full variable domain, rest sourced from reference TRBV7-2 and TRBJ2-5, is GAGVSQSPSNKVTEKGKDVELRCDPISGHTALYWYRQSLGQGLEFLIYFQGNSAPDKSGLPSDRFSAERTGGSVSTLTIQRTQQEDSAVYLCASSFSGGANLQETQYFGPGTRLLVL.

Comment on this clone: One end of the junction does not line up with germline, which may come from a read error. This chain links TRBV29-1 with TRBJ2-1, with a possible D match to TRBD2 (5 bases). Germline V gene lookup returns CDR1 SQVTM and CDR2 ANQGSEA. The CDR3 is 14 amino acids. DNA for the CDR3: TGCAGCGTTAAAGAACTAGGGCCCTACAATGAGCAGTTCTTC. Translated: CSVKELGPYNEQFF.

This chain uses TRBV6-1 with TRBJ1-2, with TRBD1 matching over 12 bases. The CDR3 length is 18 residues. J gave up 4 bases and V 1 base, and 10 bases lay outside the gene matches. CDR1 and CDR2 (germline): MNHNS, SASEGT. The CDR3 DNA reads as TGTGCCAGCAGTGAAGGCCCGCCGGGGACAGGGGGCCGCTATGGCTACACCTTC. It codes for CASSEGPPGTGGRYGYTF.

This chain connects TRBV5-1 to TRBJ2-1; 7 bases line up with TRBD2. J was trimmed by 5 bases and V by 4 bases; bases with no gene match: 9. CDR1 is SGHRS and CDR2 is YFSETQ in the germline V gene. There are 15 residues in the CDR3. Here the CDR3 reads CASSPGLGWDNEQFF. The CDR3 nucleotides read TGCGCCAGCAGCCCCGGACTAGGTTGGGACAATGAGCAGTTCTTC.

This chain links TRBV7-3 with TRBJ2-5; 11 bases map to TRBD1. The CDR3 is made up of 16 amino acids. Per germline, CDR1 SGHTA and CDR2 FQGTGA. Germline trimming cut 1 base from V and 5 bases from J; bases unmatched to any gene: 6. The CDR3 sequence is CASSLIGQGAGETQYF. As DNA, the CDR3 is TGTGCCAGCAGCTTAATCGGACAGGGGGCCGGGGAGACCCAGTACTTC.

Here the CDR3 reads CASCSAGLGELFF. The CDR3 region has the DNA TGTGCCAGCTGTTCTGCGGGGCTTGGGGAGCTGTTTTTT. The chain employs TRBV6-5 and TRBJ2-2; D possibly corresponds to TRBD2 (6 bases). Germline CDR1 MNHEY, CDR2 SVGAGI. This CDR3 comprises 13 residues. The V end was cut by 8 bases, the J end by 8 bases, with 15 bases between.

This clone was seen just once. The CDR3 DNA follows: TGCGCCAGCAGCTTGGTCCCAGGGGGCGAGCAGTACTTC. It yields the protein CASSLVPGGEQYF. The rearrangement joins TRBV5-1 to TRBJ2-7, with TRBD1 identical over 7 bases. The ends lost 0 bases at V and 6 bases at J; junction bases unmatched: 3. The length of the CDR3 is 13 residues. Germline values: CDR1 SGHRS, CDR2 YFSETQ.

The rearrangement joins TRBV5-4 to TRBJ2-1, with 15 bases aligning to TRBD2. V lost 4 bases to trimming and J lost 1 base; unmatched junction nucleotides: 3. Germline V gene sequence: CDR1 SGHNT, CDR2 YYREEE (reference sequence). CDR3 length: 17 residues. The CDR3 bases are TGTGCCAGCAGCCCCGGGACTAGCGGGAGGTCCTACAATGAGCAGTTCTTC. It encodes CASSPGTSGRSYNEQFF.

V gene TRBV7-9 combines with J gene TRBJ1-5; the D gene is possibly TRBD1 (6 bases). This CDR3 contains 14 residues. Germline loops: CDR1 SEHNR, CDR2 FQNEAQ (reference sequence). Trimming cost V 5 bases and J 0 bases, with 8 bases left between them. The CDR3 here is CASSTDSSNQPQHF. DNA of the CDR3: TGTGCCAGCAGCACGGACAGTAGCAATCAGCCCCAGCATTTT.

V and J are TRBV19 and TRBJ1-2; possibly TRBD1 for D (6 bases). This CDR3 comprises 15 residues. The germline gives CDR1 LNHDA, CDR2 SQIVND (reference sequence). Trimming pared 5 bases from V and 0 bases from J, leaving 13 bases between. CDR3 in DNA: TGTGCCAGTAGTCTCACCTGGACAGCTAACTATGGCTACACCTTC. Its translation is CASSLTWTANYGYTF.

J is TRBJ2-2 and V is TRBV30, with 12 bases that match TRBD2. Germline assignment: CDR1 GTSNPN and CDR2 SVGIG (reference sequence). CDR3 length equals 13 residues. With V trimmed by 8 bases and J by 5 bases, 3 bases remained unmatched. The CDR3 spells CAPGLAGTGELFF. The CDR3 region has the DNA TGTGCCCCCGGACTAGCGGGGACCGGGGAGCTGTTTTTT.

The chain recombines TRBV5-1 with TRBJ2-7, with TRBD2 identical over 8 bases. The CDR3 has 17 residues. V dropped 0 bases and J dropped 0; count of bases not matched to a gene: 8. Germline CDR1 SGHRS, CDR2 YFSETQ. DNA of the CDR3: TGCGCCAGCAGCTTGGCCGCGGGTAGCGGGGTCTCCTACGAGCAGTACTTC. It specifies CASSLAAGSGVSYEQYF.

Here the CDR3 reads CARGLSSYNEQFF. CDR3 DNA: TGTGCCAGAGGACTCAGCTCCTACAATGAGCAGTTCTTC. This chain connects TRBV25-1 to TRBJ2-1; D is possibly TRBD2 (5 bases). CDR1 is MGHDK, CDR2 SYGVNS, per germline. Trimming took off 9 bases at V and 0 bases at J, with 9 bases between the two ends. The CDR3 spans 13 residues.

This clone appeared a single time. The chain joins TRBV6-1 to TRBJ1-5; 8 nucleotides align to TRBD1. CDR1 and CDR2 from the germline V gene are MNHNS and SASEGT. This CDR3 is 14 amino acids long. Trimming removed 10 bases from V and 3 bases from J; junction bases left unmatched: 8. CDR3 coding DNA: TGTGCCACCAGGGGGCCGTGGGTCAATCAGCCCCAGCATTTT. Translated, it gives CATRGPWVNQPQHF.

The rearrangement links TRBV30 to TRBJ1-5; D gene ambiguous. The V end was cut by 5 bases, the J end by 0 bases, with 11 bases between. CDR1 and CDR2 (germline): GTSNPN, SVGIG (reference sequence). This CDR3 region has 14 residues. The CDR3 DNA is TGTGCCTGGGGCTCGATGAATAGCAATCAGCCCCAGCATTTT. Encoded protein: CAWGSMNSNQPQHF.

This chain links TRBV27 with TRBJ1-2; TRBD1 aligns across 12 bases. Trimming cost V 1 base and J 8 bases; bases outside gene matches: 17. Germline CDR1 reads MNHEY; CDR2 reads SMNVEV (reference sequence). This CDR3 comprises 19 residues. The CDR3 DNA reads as TGTGCCAGCAGTTTATTCCGGTCCCCCGGGACAGGGGGCGCGGGCGGCTACACCTTC. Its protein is CASSLFRSPGTGGAGGYTF.